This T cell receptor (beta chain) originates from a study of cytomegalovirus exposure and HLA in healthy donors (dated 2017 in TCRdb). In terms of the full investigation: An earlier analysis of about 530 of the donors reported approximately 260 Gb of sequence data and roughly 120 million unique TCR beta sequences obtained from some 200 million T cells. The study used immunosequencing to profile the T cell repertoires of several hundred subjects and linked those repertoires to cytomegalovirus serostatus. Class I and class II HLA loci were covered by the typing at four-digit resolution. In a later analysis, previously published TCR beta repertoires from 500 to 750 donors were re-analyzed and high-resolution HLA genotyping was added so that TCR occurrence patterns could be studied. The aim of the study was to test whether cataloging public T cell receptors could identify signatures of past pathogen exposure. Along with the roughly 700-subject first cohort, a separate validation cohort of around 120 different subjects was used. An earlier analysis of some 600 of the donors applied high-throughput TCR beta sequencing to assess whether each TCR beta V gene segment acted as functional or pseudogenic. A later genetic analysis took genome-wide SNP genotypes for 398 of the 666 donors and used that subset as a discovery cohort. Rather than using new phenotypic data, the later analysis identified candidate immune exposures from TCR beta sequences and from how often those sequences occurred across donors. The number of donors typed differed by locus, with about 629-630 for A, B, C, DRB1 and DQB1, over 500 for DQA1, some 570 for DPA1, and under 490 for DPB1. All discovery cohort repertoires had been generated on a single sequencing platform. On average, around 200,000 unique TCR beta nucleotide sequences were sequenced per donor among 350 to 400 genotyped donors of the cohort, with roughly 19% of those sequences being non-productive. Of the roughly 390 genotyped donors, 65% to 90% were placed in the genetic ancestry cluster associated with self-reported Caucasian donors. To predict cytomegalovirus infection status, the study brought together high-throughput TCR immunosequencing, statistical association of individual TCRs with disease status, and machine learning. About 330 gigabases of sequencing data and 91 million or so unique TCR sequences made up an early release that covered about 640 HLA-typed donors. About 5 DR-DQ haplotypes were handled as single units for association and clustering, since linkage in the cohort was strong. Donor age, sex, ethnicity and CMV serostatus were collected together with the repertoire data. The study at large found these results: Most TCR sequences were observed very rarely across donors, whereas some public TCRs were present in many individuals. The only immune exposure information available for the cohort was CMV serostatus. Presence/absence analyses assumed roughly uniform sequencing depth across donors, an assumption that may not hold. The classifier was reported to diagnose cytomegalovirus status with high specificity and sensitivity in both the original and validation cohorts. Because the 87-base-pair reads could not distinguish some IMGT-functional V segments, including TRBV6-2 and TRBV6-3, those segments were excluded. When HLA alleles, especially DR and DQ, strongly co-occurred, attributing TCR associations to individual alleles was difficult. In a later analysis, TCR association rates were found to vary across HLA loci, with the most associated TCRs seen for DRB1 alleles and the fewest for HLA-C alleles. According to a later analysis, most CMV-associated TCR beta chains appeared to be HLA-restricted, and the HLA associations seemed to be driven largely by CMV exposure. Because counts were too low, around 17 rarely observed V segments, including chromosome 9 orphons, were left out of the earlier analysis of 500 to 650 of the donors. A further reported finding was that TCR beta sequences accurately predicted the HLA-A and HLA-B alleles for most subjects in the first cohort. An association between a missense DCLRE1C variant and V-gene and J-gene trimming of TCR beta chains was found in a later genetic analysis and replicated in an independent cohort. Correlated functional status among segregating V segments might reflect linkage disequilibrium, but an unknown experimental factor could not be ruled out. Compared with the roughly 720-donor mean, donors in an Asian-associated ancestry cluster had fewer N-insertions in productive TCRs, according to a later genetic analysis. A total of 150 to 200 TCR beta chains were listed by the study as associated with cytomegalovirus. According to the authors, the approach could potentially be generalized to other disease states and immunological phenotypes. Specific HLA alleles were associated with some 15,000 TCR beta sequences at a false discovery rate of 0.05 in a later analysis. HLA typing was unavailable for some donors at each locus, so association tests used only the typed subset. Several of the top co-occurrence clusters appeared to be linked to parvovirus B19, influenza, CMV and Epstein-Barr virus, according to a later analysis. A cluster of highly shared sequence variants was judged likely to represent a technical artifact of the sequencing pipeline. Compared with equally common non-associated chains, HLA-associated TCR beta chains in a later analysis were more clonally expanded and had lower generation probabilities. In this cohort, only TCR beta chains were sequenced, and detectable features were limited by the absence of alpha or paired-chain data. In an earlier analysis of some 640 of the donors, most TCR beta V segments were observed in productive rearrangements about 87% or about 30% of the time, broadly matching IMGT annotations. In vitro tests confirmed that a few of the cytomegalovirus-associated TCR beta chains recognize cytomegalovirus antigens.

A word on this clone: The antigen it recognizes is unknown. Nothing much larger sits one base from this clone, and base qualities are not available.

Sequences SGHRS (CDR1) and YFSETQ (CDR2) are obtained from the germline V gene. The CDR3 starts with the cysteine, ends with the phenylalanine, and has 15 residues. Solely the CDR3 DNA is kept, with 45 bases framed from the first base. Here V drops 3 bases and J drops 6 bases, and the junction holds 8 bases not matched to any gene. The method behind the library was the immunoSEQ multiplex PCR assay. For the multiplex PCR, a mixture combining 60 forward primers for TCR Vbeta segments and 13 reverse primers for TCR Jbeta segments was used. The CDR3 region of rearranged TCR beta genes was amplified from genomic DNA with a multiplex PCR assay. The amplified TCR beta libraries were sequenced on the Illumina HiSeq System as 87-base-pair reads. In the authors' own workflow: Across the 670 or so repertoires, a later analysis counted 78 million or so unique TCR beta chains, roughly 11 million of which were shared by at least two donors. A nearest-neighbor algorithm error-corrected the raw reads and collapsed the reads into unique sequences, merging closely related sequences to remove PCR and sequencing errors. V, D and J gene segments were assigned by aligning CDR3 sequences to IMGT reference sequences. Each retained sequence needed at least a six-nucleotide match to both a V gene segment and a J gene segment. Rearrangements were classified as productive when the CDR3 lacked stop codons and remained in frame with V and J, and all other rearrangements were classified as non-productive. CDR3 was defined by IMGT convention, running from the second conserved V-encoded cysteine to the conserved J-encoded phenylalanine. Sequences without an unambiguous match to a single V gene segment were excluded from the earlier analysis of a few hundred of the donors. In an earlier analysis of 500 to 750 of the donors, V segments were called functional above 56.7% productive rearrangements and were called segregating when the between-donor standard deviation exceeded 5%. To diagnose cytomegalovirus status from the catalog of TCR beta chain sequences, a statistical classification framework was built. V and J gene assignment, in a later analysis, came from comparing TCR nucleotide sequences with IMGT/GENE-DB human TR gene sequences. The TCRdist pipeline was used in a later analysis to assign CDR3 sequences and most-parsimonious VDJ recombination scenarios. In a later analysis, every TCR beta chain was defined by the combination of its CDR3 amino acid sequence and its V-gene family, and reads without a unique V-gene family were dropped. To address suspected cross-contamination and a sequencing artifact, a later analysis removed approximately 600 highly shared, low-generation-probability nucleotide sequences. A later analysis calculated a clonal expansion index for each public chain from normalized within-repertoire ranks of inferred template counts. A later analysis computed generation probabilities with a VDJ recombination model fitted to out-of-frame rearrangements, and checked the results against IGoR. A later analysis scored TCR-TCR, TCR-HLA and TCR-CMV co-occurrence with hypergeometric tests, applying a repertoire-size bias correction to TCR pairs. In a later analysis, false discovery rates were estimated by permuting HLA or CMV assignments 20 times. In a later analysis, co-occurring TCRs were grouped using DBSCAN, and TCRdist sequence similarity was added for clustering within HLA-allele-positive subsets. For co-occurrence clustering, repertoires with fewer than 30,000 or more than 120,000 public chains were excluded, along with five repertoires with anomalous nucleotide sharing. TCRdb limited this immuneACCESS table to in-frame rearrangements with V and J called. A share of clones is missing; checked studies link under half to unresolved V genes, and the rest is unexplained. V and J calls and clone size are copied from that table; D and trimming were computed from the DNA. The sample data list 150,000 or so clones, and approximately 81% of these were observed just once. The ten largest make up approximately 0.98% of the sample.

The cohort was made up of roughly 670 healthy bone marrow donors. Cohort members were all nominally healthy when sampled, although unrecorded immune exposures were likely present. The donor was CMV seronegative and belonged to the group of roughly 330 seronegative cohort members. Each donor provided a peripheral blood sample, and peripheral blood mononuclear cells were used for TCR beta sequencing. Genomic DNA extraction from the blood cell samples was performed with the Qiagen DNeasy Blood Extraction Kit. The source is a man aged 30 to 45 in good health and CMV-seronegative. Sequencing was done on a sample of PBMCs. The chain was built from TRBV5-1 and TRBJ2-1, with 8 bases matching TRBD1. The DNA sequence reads TGCGCCAGCAGCTCGACAGGGGTTCCTACCAATGAGCAGTTCTTC. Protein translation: CASSSTGVPTNEQFF.